This TCR beta chain emerged from a study of T cell repertoires in cytomegalovirus infection. Background on the study: Indicated by public TCR beta signatures were CMV infection and matching HLA type.

Notes on the study in general: Cumulative public TCR beta family frequency identified carriers of CMV plus the relevant HLA.

V was cut by 4 bases and J by 9 bases, with 13 bases left in between. The CDR3 contains 12 residues. CDR1 SGHDT and CDR2 YYEEEE come from the germline V gene. TCRdb processed the reads anew with MiXCR; each CDR3 protein has one entry. The table includes roughly 640,000 distinct CDR3 sequences, roughly 24% detected once. As concerns this clonotype: The antigen is undetermined.

The sequence derives from a human donor in good health (CMV status not recorded). Some clones in this sample may be carry-over from other donors' samples. The V call is TRBV5-6, the J call TRBJ1-1; D is ambiguous. Source material: CD8+ T cells from PBMCs. In DNA form, the CDR3 reads TGTGCCAGCAGCCCTGGGTCAGGAAAAGCTTTCTTT. Protein product: CASSPGSGKAFF. The entire variable domain, with the rest obtained from reference TRBV5-6 and TRBJ1-1, is as follows: DAGVTQSPTHLIKTRGQQVTLRCSPKSGHDTVSWYQQALGQGPQFIFQYYEEEERQRGNFPDRFSGHQFPNYSSELNVNALLLGDSALYLCASSPGSGKAFFGQGTRLTVV.